This T cell receptor (beta chain) was sequenced during a study of T cell repertoires in cytomegalovirus infection. On the study more broadly: The public TCR beta signatures pointed to both CMV infection and matching HLA type.

Study-wide points: In two of eight donors, the top clonotype was HLA-C-restricted CMV-specific. Cumulative public TCR beta family frequency identified carriers of CMV plus the relevant HLA.

One entry per CDR3 protein results from TCRdb running MiXCR on the reads. The sample records more than 500,000 distinct CDR3 sequences, 15% to 20% being singletons. This clonotype is a singleton in its sample. What it recognizes is unknown. Material for sequencing was CD8+ T cells from PBMCs. The clonotype comes from a human donor in good health (CMV status not recorded). Some clones in this sample may be carry-over from other donors' samples.

Here the CDR3 reads CASSVWASKRETQYF. The DNA of the CDR3 is TGCGCCAGCAGTGTTTGGGCCTCAAAAAGGGAGACCCAGTACTTC. The J gene is TRBJ2-5, the V gene TRBV5-1, with no clear D. CDR3 length: 15 amino acids. The V end lost 5 bases, the J end lost 5 bases, and 19 bases lay between the germline ends. Per the germline V gene, CDR1 is SGHRS and CDR2 is YFSETQ.